Shown below are 21 T cell receptor beta chains from a single sample sequenced in a study of T cell changes during pregnancy in multiple sclerosis. Sequencing used immunoSEQ multiplex PCR; TCRdb keeps in-frame clones, though not all of them. The table shows 95,000 to 100,000 clones, with around 90% occurring only once. Sequencing used peripheral blood, obtained in the second trimester of pregnancy. The source is a female donor with multiple sclerosis, enrolled in a pregnancy study.

The chain carries TRBV11-2 and TRBJ2-4; 7 positions match TRBD1. The germline V gene encodes CDR1 SGHAT and CDR2 FQNNGV. There are 15 residues in the CDR3. Germline trimming cut 5 bases from V and 4 bases from J; bases unmatched to any gene: 8. CDR3 loop: CASSGAGTEKNIQYF. The CDR3 DNA follows: TGTGCCAGCAGCGGGGCCGGGACAGAGAAAAACATTCAGTACTTC.

The chain is built from TRBV19 and TRBJ1-2; D ambiguous. The CDR3 contains 12 residues. The germline V gene encodes CDR1 LNHDA and CDR2 SQIVND (reference sequence). V was pared by 5 bases and J by 8 bases, with 12 bases between. The CDR3 DNA reads as TGTGCCAGTAGTGCGGGCGGCGGAGGCTACACCTTC. The encoded protein is CASSAGGGGYTF.

The J gene is TRBJ2-3, the V gene TRBV7-3, with D possibly matching TRBD1 (6 bases). Per the germline V gene, CDR1 is SGHTA and CDR2 is FQGTGA. With 4 bases removed from V and 3 bases from J, the gap between germline ends came to 14 bases. The CDR3 totals 15 residues. The CDR3 sequence: CASSSGQSATDTQYF. As DNA, the CDR3 is TGTGCCAGCAGCTCAGGACAGAGCGCAACAGATACGCAGTATTTT.

The chain uses TRBV9 and TRBJ2-7, with D tentatively TRBD2 (5 bases). V was shortened by 3 bases and J by 7 bases, with 17 bases between the two germline ends. CDR3 length: 14 amino acids. The germline V gene encodes CDR1 SGDLS and CDR2 YYNGEE. The chain's CDR3 is CASSGKDARREQYF. The CDR3, as DNA: TGTGCCAGCAGCGGGAAGGACGCGCGGAGGGAGCAGTACTTC.

As DNA, the CDR3 is TGTGCCAGCCAAAACAGGGCCTGGGACGAGAACACTGAAGCTTTCTTT. Its protein product is CASQNRAWDENTEAFF. J is TRBJ1-1 and V is TRBV19, with TRBD1 as a possible D gene (6 bases). Trimming pared 9 bases from V and 1 base from J, leaving 21 bases between. This CDR3 is 16 amino acids long. The germline V gene has CDR1 LNHDA and CDR2 SQIVND (reference sequence).

The chain links TRBV27 to TRBJ2-1; TRBD2 is a possible D gene (6 bases). The germline V and J ends were trimmed by 3 bases and 4 bases, with 10 bases remaining between them. This CDR3 is 14 amino acids long. Germline CDR1 and CDR2: MNHEY and SMNVEV (reference sequence). The DNA for the CDR3 is TGTGCCAGCAGTTTTGGGGGACTTTACAATGAGCAGTTCTTC. It is translated as CASSFGGLYNEQFF.

The rearrangement joins TRBV14 to TRBJ2-3, with a weak D call TRBD2 (6 bases). V was cut by 0 bases and J by 2 bases, with 12 bases left in between. There are 16 residues in the CDR3. Germline V gene sequence: CDR1 SGHDN, CDR2 FVKESK. The CDR3 nucleotides read TGTGCCAGCAGCCAAGAATGGCGGGAACCCACAGATACGCAGTATTTT. Its translation is CASSQEWREPTDTQYF.

This clone has a single count. This chain connects TRBV5-1 to TRBJ2-5; 14 bases match TRBD2. CDR3 size: 17 residues. Germline CDR1 SGHRS, CDR2 YFSETQ. V dropped 0 bases and J dropped 6; count of bases not matched to a gene: 7. The CDR3 nucleotides are TGCGCCAGCAGCTTGGGACTAGCGGGAGGGAAGGAAAAGACCCAGTACTTC. As protein: CASSLGLAGGKEKTQYF.

V is TRBV10-3 and J is TRBJ2-5, with 9 bases that match TRBD2. J gave up 8 bases and V 2 bases, and 3 bases lay outside the gene matches. This CDR3 has 13 residues. Germline assignment: CDR1 ENHRY and CDR2 SYGVKD. In DNA form, the CDR3 reads TGTGCCATCAGTGAGGTAGCGGGAGAAACCCAGTACTTC. Translating gives CAISEVAGETQYF.

The chain joins TRBV18 to TRBJ2-4, with TRBD2 identical over 7 bases. CDR1 is KGHSH and CDR2 is LQKENI in the germline V gene. Unmatched junction bases numbered 7, after V lost 4 bases and J lost 16 bases. The CDR3 loop spans 11 amino acids. The CDR3 bases are TGTGCCAGCTCACAGGGCGGGAGTCTATACTTC. It codes for CASSQGGSLYF.

The genes are TRBV5-6 and TRBJ2-7; the match to TRBD1 covers 11 bases. The CDR3 length is 14 residues. Per the germline V gene, CDR1 is SGHDT and CDR2 is YYEEEE. Losses at the gene ends were 4 bases for V and 4 bases for J; bases not matched to a gene: 4. In DNA form, the CDR3 reads TGTGCCAGCAGCGCGGACAGGGGGCGATACGAGCAGTACTTC. It translates to CASSADRGRYEQYF.

The chain carries TRBV28 and TRBJ1-1; tentatively, D is TRBD1 (5 bases). V lost 6 bases to trimming and J lost 1 base, with 12 bases between them. The CDR3 loop spans 14 amino acids. CDR1 is MDHEN and CDR2 is SYDVKM in the germline V gene. The CDR3 DNA reads TGTGCCAGCAGGGTTGGCGGGACGAACACTGAAGCTTTCTTT. Translation: CASRVGGTNTEAFF.

V usage is TRBV5-4 and J usage is TRBJ1-1; D gene ambiguous. With 0 bases removed from V and 0 bases from J, the gap between germline ends came to 12 bases. The V gene's germline CDR1 is SGHNT and CDR2 YYREEE (reference sequence). There are 16 residues in the CDR3. The DNA for the CDR3 is TGTGCCAGCAGCTTGGACCCGCTTACACTGAACACTGAAGCTTTCTTT. It specifies CASSLDPLTLNTEAFF.

The chain combines TRBV28 with TRBJ2-7; 7 bases agree with TRBD1. Trimming cost V 6 bases and J 1 base; bases outside gene matches: 6. The CDR3 is made up of 14 amino acids. Germline V CDR1 and CDR2: MDHEN, SYDVKM. Here the CDR3 reads CASSETGNSYEQYF. The CDR3 DNA reads as TGTGCCAGCAGCGAGACAGGGAATTCCTACGAGCAGTACTTC.

V usage is TRBV6-5 and J usage is TRBJ2-2; possibly TRBD1 for D (6 bases). V was pared by 2 bases and J by 8 bases, with 12 bases between. There are 14 residues in the CDR3. Germline CDR1 is MNHEY and CDR2 is SVGAGI. Here the CDR3 reads CASSYGQGLGELFF. DNA for the CDR3: TGTGCCAGCAGTTACGGGCAGGGGCTAGGGGAGCTGTTTTTT.

The chain uses TRBV21-1 and TRBJ1-2; the table names TRBD1, a call not compared with the DNA. TRBV21-1 is shown as a pseudogene. CDR3 length: 16 amino acids. Written as DNA, the CDR3 is TGTGCCAGCAGCAAAGAGCGGTGCGACAGGGTCGGTGGCTACACCTTC. It encodes CASSKERCDRVGGYTF.

This chain uses TRBV7-2 with TRBJ2-5; no definite D call. V dropped 5 bases and J dropped 5 bases, with 18 bases sitting between them. The CDR3 extends over 15 amino acids. Germline lookup yields CDR1 SGHTA and CDR2 FQGNSA. CDR3 loop: CASSPGRGSPETQYF. In nucleotides, the CDR3 is TGTGCCAGCAGCCCCGGCCGAGGCTCTCCGGAGACCCAGTACTTC. Full variable domain (missing parts from reference TRBV7-2 and TRBJ2-5): GAGVSQSPSNKVTEKGKDVELRCDPISGHTALYWYRQSLGQGLEFLIYFQGNSAPDKSGLPSDRFSAERTGGSVSTLTIQRTQQEDSAVYLCASSPGRGSPETQYFGPGTRLLVL.

V usage is TRBV9 and J usage is TRBJ1-2; the D gene is possibly TRBD1 (5 bases). CDR3 length: 15 residues. V lost 1 base, J lost 0 bases, and 10 bases lay in between. CDR1 is SGDLS and CDR2 is YYNGEE in the germline V gene. CDR3 region: CASSVFATANYGYTF. Written as DNA, the CDR3 is TGTGCCAGCAGCGTATTCGCGACAGCTAACTATGGCTACACCTTC.

The chain employs TRBV27 and TRBJ2-1, with D possibly matching TRBD1 (5 bases). Trimming shortened V by 4 bases and J by 1 base, and 14 bases separated the two germline ends. This CDR3 spans 16 amino acids. Germline CDR1 reads MNHEY; CDR2 reads SMNVEV (reference sequence). This chain's CDR3 is CASSSQVPTSYNEQFF. CDR3 sequence (DNA): TGTGCCAGCAGTTCACAGGTTCCCACATCCTACAATGAGCAGTTCTTC.

V usage is TRBV21-1 and J usage is TRBJ2-6; the listed D gene, TRBD1, was not tested against the DNA. TRBV21-1 is tagged as a pseudogene. This CDR3 spans 17 amino acids. DNA of the CDR3: TGTGCCAGCAGATGGGGACAGGTGGTGGCTGGGGCCAACGTCCTGACTTTC. It yields the protein CASRWGQVVAGANVLTF.

J is TRBJ1-5 and V is TRBV7-9; TRBD1 might be the D (6 bases). This CDR3 comprises 14 residues. Germline V gene lookup returns CDR1 SEHNR and CDR2 FQNEAQ (reference sequence). V lost 5 bases to trimming and J lost 4 bases, with 12 bases between them. The CDR3 DNA sequence: TGTGCCAGCAGCCCGCCCGGGACAAATCAGCCCCAGCATTTT. Protein: CASSPPGTNQPQHF.